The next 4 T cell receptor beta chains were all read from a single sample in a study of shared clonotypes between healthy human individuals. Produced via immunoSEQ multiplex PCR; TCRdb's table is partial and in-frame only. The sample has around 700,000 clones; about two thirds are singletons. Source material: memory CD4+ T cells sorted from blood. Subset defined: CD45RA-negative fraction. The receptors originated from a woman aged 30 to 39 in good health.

Here the CDR3 DNA reads TGTGCCAGTAGTGTCAAAAGCGGGAGGGCCTACAATGAGCAGTTCTTC. Residues: CASSVKSGRAYNEQFF. The genes are TRBV19 and TRBJ2-1; TRBD2 aligns across 10 bases. After removal of 5 bases from V and 2 bases from J, the junction contained 6 bases not matched to a gene. There are 16 residues in the CDR3. The germline CDR1 and CDR2 sequences are LNHDA and SQIVND (reference sequence).

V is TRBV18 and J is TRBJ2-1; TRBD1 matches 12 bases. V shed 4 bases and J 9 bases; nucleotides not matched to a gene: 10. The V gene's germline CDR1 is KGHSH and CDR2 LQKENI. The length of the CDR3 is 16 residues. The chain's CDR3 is CASSLSQGQGAGEQFF. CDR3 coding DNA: TGTGCCAGCTCACTATCCCAGGGACAGGGGGCTGGTGAGCAGTTCTTC. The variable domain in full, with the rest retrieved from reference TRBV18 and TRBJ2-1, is NAGVMQNPRHLVRRRGQEARLRCSPMKGHSHVYWYRQLPEEGLKFMVYLQKENIIDESGMPKERFSAEFPKEGPSILRIQQVVRGDSAAYFCASSLSQGQGAGEQFFGPGTRLTVL.

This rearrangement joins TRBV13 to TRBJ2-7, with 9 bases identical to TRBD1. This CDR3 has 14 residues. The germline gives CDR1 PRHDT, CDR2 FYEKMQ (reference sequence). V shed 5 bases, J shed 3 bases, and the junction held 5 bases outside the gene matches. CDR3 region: CASSGGQGLYEQYF. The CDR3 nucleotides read TGTGCCAGCAGCGGGGGACAGGGACTCTACGAGCAGTACTTC.

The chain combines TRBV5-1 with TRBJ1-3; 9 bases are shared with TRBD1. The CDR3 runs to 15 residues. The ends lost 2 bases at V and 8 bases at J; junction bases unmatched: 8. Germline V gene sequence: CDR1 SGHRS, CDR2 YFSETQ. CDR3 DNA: TGCGCCAGCAGCTTAGGTGGACAGGGGTTACACACCATATATTTT. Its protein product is CASSLGGQGLHTIYF.